A single sample is the source of the 31 T cell receptor beta chains below, sequenced in a study of molecular identifiers for immune sequencing clone quantification. TCRdb reanalysed the PCR reads using MiXCR and keeps one entry per CDR3 protein. The sample yields nearly 55,000 distinct CDR3 sequences, roughly 38% seen once. Specimen: naive CD8+ T cells from blood, with Jurkat cell RNA spiked in. Subset defined: FACS-sorted CD8+CD4-CCR7+CD45RA+ naive T cells. These receptors were taken from a human donor in good health. Some libraries in this study had Jurkat cell RNA spiked in.

The chain is built from TRBV7-9 and TRBJ2-3; TRBD1 matches 8 bases. The CDR3 length is 18 residues. Looked up from germline, CDR1 is SEHNR and CDR2 is FQNEAQ (reference sequence). J lost 2 bases, V lost 4 bases, and 14 bases had no gene match. CDR3 in DNA: TGTGCCAGCAGCTCAGGGGCCGGACAGGGAGGTATCACAGATACGCAGTATTTT. This sequence encodes CASSSGAGQGGITDTQYF.

Details on this clonotype: One junction end does not reproduce the germline sequence, and a read error may be involved. The CDR3 sequence: CASSIGQGRGENLFF. CDR3 nucleotides: TGTGCCAGCAGTATTGGACAGGGGCGAGGAGAAAATCTGTTTTTT. The chain carries TRBV28 and TRBJ1-4, with 9 bases identical to TRBD1. CDR3 length: 15 residues. CDR1 MDHEN and CDR2 SYDVKM come from the germline V gene.

In its sample, this clonotype is medium-sized. The chain couples TRBV29-1 to TRBJ2-5; D not certain. Germline loops: CDR1 SQVTM, CDR2 ANQGSEA. The CDR3 consists of 12 residues. V shed 6 bases and J shed 0 bases, with 8 bases lying between them. The CDR3 DNA reads TGCAGCGTCCCAGAGTACCAAGAGACCCAGTACTTC. This sequence encodes CSVPEYQETQYF.

J is TRBJ1-2 and V is TRBV15; no definite D call. The germline V and J ends were trimmed by 0 bases and 0 bases, with 17 bases remaining between them. The CDR3 is made up of 18 amino acids. The V gene's germline CDR1 is LNHNV and CDR2 YYDKDF (reference sequence). The CDR3 sequence: CATSRDRSYSPTNYGYTF. CDR3 sequence (DNA): TGTGCCACCAGCAGAGATCGCAGCTACTCCCCTACTAACTATGGCTACACCTTC.

This clonotype was seen only a few times. The chain carries TRBV12-3 or TRBV12-4 and TRBJ2-4, with 9 bases lining up with TRBD2. The CDR3 extends over 15 amino acids. With 3 bases clipped from V and 3 bases from J, the junction kept 3 bases outside the gene matches. The CDR3 DNA is TGTGCCAGCAGTTTTTCTAGCGGGGACAAAAACATTCAGTACTTC. As protein: CASSFSSGDKNIQYF.

This clonotype was detected only a few times. This chain connects TRBV7-8 to TRBJ2-5, with 15 bases fitting TRBD2. The germline V gene encodes CDR1 SGHVS and CDR2 FQNEAQ. With 5 bases clipped from V and 5 bases from J, the junction kept 9 bases outside the gene matches. The CDR3 loop spans 17 amino acids. CDR3 bases: TGTGCCAGCAGCACCTGGACTAGCGGGAGGGCTGGGGAGACCCAGTACTTC. Protein sequence: CASSTWTSGRAGETQYF.

The J gene is TRBJ2-5, the V gene TRBV6-6; D is unclear. The CDR3 consists of 11 residues. Trimming pared 6 bases from V and 9 bases from J, leaving 11 bases between. Germline CDR1 is MNHNY and CDR2 is SVGAGI (reference sequence). CDR3 sequence: CASSFIEPQYF. DNA for the CDR3: TGTGCCAGCAGCTTCATTGAGCCCCAGTACTTC.

This clonotype was detected ten times or more. V is TRBV7-8 and J is TRBJ2-5; D is tentatively TRBD1 or TRBD2 (5 bases each). CDR1 is SGHVS and CDR2 is FQNEAQ in the germline V gene. V was trimmed by 4 bases and J by 9 bases, leaving 12 bases between them. The CDR3 extends over 12 amino acids. CDR3 amino acids: CASSSPRGAQYF. DNA for the CDR3: TGTGCCAGCAGCTCCCCACGGGGCGCCCAGTACTTC.

This clonotype has only a few counts. CDR3 DNA sequence: TGTGCCAGCAGCGATATAGGACAGAATTTATTTGAGCAGTACTTC. Protein sequence: CASSDIGQNLFEQYF. The V gene is TRBV7-2, the J gene TRBJ2-7; TRBD1 might be the D (6 bases). Trimming took off 5 bases at V and 7 bases at J, with 21 bases between the two ends. CDR3 size: 15 residues. Per the germline V gene, CDR1 is SGHTA and CDR2 is FQGNSA.

Points on this clonotype: One end of the junction is discordant with germline, which a read error may explain. The chain is built from TRBV19 and TRBJ2-5; no definite D call. The CDR3 runs 14 residues. The V gene's germline CDR1 is LNHDA and CDR2 SQIVND (reference sequence). CDR3 protein: CACSILIGEETQYF. The CDR3 region has the DNA TGTGCCTGTAGTATTCTCATTGGGGAAGAGACCCAGTACTTC.

This clonotype was seen a handful of times. A read error is likely, as this CDR3 ends without the conserved phenylalanine or tryptophan. The chain couples TRBV4-3 to TRBJ2-5, with unresolved D. Deletions cut 1 base from V and 2 bases from J, with 8 bases between. The CDR3 is 14 residues long. Per germline, CDR1 LGHNA and CDR2 YSLEER. This CDR3 is CASSQGYAQETQYI. The CDR3 DNA reads as TGCGCCAGCAGCCAAGGCTACGCACAAGAGACCCAGTACATC.

The DNA of the CDR3 is TGTGCCAGCAGCTTAAGCGGCGAGCGCAATCAGCCCCAGCATTTT. Its translation: CASSLSGERNQPQHF. The chain has TRBV7-2 and TRBJ1-5; no clear D. This CDR3 contains 15 residues. In germline, CDR1 is SGHTA, CDR2 FQGNSA. Trimming took 2 bases from V and 2 from J, leaving 10 bases between them.

The V gene is TRBV20-1, the J gene TRBJ2-1; 9 nucleotides match TRBD2. The ends lost 6 bases at V and 2 bases at J; junction bases unmatched: 17. There are 18 residues in the CDR3. Germline CDR1 and CDR2: DFQATT and SNEGSKA (reference sequence). The CDR3 spells CSAALLAGVGSPYNEQFF. CDR3 sequence (DNA): TGCAGTGCAGCTCTCTTAGCGGGAGTGGGGAGCCCCTACAATGAGCAGTTCTTC.

This clonotype has more than one count but fewer than ten. The V call is TRBV12-3 or TRBV12-4, the J call TRBJ2-3; D may be TRBD2 (6 bases). The CDR3 extends over 15 amino acids. Trimming pared 8 bases from V and 0 bases from J, leaving 15 bases between. The CDR3 DNA is TGTGCCAGCGCTTCCGGGGGTGTGAGCACAGATACGCAGTATTTT. Its protein is CASASGGVSTDTQYF.

This clonotype was seen only once. The V call is TRBV6-5, the J call TRBJ2-5; TRBD1 or TRBD2 may be the D gene (5 bases each). Germline CDR1 reads MNHEY; CDR2 reads SVGAGI. This CDR3 contains 14 residues. Trimming left V 6 bases short and J 2 bases short, with 13 bases between. The CDR3 coding sequence is TGTGCCAGCAGCGACGAGGGGCCACAAGAGACCCAGTACTTC. This sequence encodes CASSDEGPQETQYF.

This clonotype came up many times. The V call is TRBV4-3, the J call TRBJ1-1; D gene unclear. Between the trimmed V and J ends, which lost 1 base and 3 bases, there was a span of 12 bases. The CDR3 length is 15 residues. Germline loops: CDR1 LGHNA, CDR2 YSLEER. Here the CDR3 DNA reads TGCGCCAGCAGCCAAGGAGTCATCTATTACACTGAAGCTTTCTTT. Its protein product is CASSQGVIYYTEAFF.

For this clonotype: Given the absence of the conserved phenylalanine or tryptophan at the CDR3 end, a read error is likely. The DNA is left out, because the CDR3 cannot be placed on it with certainty; the CDR3 is given as TCRdb lists it. The chain uses TRBV10-3 and TRBJ2-7; the D call TRBD1 from the table was never checked on the DNA. Including both end residues, the CDR3 is 15 amino acids long. Per germline, CDR1 ENHRY and CDR2 SYGVKD. The CDR3 loop reads CAISETPKGNYELYY.

This clonotype was seen many times. J is TRBJ2-3 and V is TRBV2; D is possibly TRBD1 (5 bases). The CDR3 spans 16 residues. V was trimmed by 0 bases and J by 1 base, leaving 11 bases between them. The germline CDR1 and CDR2 sequences are SNHLY and FYNNEI. The chain's CDR3 is CASSEADVGGTDTQYF. CDR3 DNA sequence: TGTGCCAGCAGTGAAGCGGATGTAGGGGGCACAGATACGCAGTATTTT.

In its sample, this clonotype was seen many times. CDR3 residues: CASKDSTDTQYF. The CDR3 DNA reads as TGTGCCAGTAAGGACAGCACAGATACGCAGTATTTT. This chain links TRBV18 with TRBJ2-3; D is ambiguous. Germline CDR1 KGHSH, CDR2 LQKENI. Trimming cost V 9 bases and J 0 bases, with 7 bases left between them. CDR3 length: 12 residues.

Turning to this clonotype: Given a much more abundant clone one base away, this may be a read error. J is TRBJ2-7 and V is TRBV5-1; the D is unclear. The V gene's germline CDR1 is SGHRS and CDR2 YFSETQ. The CDR3 loop spans 11 amino acids. The CDR3 sequence: CASSASFEQYF. The CDR3, as DNA: TGCGCCAGCAGCGCCTCCTTCGAGCAGTACTTC.

This clonotype was recorded at least ten times. V usage is TRBV20-1 and J usage is TRBJ2-4, with D maybe TRBD2 (5 bases). The germline V gene has CDR1 DFQATT and CDR2 SNEGSKA (reference sequence). The CDR3 has 13 residues. V was cut by 8 bases and J by 3 bases, with 14 bases left in between. The CDR3 here is CSRNRLYKNIQYF. CDR3 in DNA: TGCAGTAGGAACAGACTATACAAAAACATTCAGTACTTC.

The sample holds many counts of this clonotype. The chain couples TRBV15 to TRBJ2-3; 12 positions agree with TRBD2. This CDR3 is 16 amino acids long. Germline trimming cut 11 bases from V and 1 base from J; bases unmatched to any gene: 10. Germline V lookup: CDR1 LNHNV, CDR2 YYDKDF (reference sequence). CDR3 amino acids: CASRLAGGPGTDTQYF. DNA of the CDR3: TGTGCCTCCCGGCTAGCGGGAGGGCCCGGCACAGATACGCAGTATTTT.

This chain connects TRBV4-3 to TRBJ2-7, with 10 bases fitting TRBD1. The CDR3 consists of 15 residues. Germline V gene sequence: CDR1 LGHNA, CDR2 YSLEER. The ends lost 3 bases at V and 2 bases at J; junction bases unmatched: 4. CDR3: CASSQWTGGTYEQYF. The DNA of the CDR3 is TGCGCCAGCAGCCAGTGGACAGGGGGGACCTACGAGCAGTACTTC.

Comment on this clonotype: The CDR3 end shows no conserved phenylalanine or tryptophan, and so a read error is likely. V usage is TRBV6-2 or TRBV6-3 and J usage is TRBJ1-5; TRBD1 might be the D (5 bases). This CDR3 is 16 amino acids long. CDR1 and CDR2 from the germline V gene are MNHEY and SVGEGT. Trimming pared 2 bases from V and 3 bases from J, leaving 14 bases between. CDR3 region: CASSYPKTGSNQPQHY. CDR3 nucleotide sequence: TGTGCCAGCAGTTACCCCAAAACAGGCTCCAATCAGCCCCAGCATTAT.

J is TRBJ2-7 and V is TRBV28; TRBD1 aligns across 7 bases. The CDR3 is 14 residues long. V was clipped by 3 bases and J by 3 bases; unmatched bases: 5. Germline CDR1 is MDHEN and CDR2 is SYDVKM. The CDR3 sequence: CASSFWTGFYEQYF. In DNA, the CDR3 is TGTGCCAGCAGTTTCTGGACAGGTTTCTACGAGCAGTACTTC.

The chain carries TRBV25-1 and TRBJ2-7, with D uncertain. CDR3 length: 14 residues. The V gene lost 6 bases and the J gene lost 0 bases, with 12 bases spanning the gap. Germline assignment: CDR1 MGHDK and CDR2 SYGVNS. This CDR3 is CASRGLASSYEQYF. The CDR3 coding sequence is TGTGCCAGCAGGGGCTTAGCTAGCTCCTACGAGCAGTACTTC.

The rearrangement links TRBV7-6 to TRBJ2-2, with 7 bases fitting TRBD2. The CDR3 is made up of 17 amino acids. J gave up 0 bases and V 5 bases, and 9 bases lay outside the gene matches. Per germline, CDR1 SGHVS and CDR2 FNYEAQ. The CDR3 loop reads CASSPVGGSPNTGELFF. For the CDR3, the DNA is TGTGCCAGCAGCCCAGTGGGGGGGTCCCCGAACACCGGGGAGCTGTTTTTT.

This clonotype appeared a few times. The rearrangement uses TRBV9 and TRBJ2-6; D is uncertain. The germline gives CDR1 SGDLS, CDR2 YYNGEE. V was shortened by 2 bases and J by 0 bases, with 9 bases between the two germline ends. The CDR3 loop spans 16 amino acids. CDR3 loop: CASSVTVDSGANVLTF. In nucleotides, the CDR3 is TGTGCCAGCAGCGTCACAGTCGACTCTGGGGCCAACGTCCTGACTTTC.

In its sample, this clonotype ranks as medium-sized. The chain links TRBV5-4 to TRBJ1-1, with D uncertain. The CDR3 is 12 residues long. Trimming took 2 bases from V and 6 from J, leaving 8 bases between them. Germline V gives CDR1 SGHNT, CDR2 YYREEE (reference sequence). The CDR3 sequence: CASSLGGPEAFF. CDR3 DNA sequence: TGTGCCAGCAGCTTAGGCGGCCCTGAAGCTTTCTTT.

This sequence joins TRBV16 and TRBJ1-4; D is possibly TRBD1 (5 bases). CDR1 is KGHSY and CDR2 is FQNENV in the germline V gene. CDR3 length: 14 amino acids. The germline V and J ends were trimmed by 2 bases and 5 bases, with 9 bases remaining between them. This CDR3 reads CASSQGADNEKLFF. For the CDR3, the DNA is TGTGCCAGCAGCCAAGGGGCAGACAATGAAAAACTGTTTTTT.

The V and J genes are TRBV7-9 and TRBJ2-6; D unresolved. V lost 11 bases and J lost 5, with 7 bases in between. The CDR3 covers 11 residues. CDR1 SEHNR and CDR2 FQNEAQ come from the germline V gene (reference sequence). Written as DNA, the CDR3 is TGTGCCTCCCCTAGGGCCAACGTCCTGACTTTC. This encodes CASPRANVLTF.